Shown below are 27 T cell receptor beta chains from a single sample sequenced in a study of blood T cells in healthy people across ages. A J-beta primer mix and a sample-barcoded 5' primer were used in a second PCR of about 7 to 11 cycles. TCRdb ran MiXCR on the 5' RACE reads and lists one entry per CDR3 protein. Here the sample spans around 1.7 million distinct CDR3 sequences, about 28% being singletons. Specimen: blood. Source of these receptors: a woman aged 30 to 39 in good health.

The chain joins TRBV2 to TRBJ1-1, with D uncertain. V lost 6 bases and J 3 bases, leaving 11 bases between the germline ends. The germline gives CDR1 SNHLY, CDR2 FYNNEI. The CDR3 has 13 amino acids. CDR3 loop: CASRLQSYTEAFF. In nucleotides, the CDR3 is TGTGCCAGCAGGCTACAGAGCTACACTGAAGCTTTCTTT.

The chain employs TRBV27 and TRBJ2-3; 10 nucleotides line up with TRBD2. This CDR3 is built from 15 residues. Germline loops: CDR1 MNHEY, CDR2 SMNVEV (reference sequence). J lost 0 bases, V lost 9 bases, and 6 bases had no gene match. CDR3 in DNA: TGTGCCAGTCGAAATAGCGGGGGGAGCACAGATACGCAGTATTTT. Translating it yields CASRNSGGSTDTQYF.

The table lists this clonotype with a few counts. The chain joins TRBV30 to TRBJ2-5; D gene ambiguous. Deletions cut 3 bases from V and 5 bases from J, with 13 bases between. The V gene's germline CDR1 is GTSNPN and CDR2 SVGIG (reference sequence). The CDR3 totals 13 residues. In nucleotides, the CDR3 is TGTGCCTGGAGAAAACCATCACGGGAGACCCAGTACTTC. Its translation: CAWRKPSRETQYF.

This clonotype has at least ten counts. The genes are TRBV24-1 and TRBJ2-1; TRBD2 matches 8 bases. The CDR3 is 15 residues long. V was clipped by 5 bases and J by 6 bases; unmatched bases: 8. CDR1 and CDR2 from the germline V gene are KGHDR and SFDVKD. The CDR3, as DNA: TGTGCCACCAGTGTCTCATCCGGGACTAGCAATGAGCAGTTCTTC. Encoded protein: CATSVSSGTSNEQFF.

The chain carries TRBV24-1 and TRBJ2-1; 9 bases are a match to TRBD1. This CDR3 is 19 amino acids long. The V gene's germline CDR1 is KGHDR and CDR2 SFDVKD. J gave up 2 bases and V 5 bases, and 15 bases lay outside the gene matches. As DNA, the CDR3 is TGTGCCACCAGTGGAGCCGGGGCCGACAGGGGGGACCCCTACAATGAGCAGTTCTTC. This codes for CATSGAGADRGDPYNEQFF.

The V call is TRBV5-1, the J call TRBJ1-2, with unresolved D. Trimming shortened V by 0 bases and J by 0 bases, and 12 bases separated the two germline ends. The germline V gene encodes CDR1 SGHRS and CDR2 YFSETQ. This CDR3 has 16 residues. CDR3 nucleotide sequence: TGCGCCAGCAGCTTGGCAGCAGGACCGACTAACTATGGCTACACCTTC. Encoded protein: CASSLAAGPTNYGYTF. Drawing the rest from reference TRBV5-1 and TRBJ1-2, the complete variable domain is KAGVTQTPRYLIKTRGQQVTLSCSPISGHRSVSWYQQTPGQGLQFLFEYFSETQRNKGNFPGRFSGRQFSNSRSEMNVSTLELGDSALYLCASSLAAGPTNYGYTFGSGTRLTVV.

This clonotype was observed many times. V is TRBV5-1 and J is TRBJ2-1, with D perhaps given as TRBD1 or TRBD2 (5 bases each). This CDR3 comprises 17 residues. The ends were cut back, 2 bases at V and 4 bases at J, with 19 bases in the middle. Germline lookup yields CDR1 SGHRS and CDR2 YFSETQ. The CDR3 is CASSLTPTAGAYNEQFF. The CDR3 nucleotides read TGCGCCAGCAGCTTAACTCCCACCGCCGGGGCGTACAATGAGCAGTTCTTC.

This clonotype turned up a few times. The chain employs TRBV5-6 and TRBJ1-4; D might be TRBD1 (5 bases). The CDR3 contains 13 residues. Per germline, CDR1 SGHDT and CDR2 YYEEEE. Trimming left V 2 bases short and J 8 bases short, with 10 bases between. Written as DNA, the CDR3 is TGTGCCAGCAGCTTAGGGGCGGACGAAAAACTGTTTTTT. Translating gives CASSLGADEKLFF.

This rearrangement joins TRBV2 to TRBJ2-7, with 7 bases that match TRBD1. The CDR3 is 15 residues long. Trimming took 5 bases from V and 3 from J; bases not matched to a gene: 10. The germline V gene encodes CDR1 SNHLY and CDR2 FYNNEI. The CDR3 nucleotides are TGTGCCAGCAGTCCACAGGGGATTCGCCTCTACGAGCAGTACTTC. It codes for CASSPQGIRLYEQYF. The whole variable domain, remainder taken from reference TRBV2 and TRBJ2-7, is EPEVTQTPSHQVTQMGQEVILRCVPISNHLYFYWYRQILGQKVEFLVSFYNNEISEKSEIFDDQFSVERPDGSNFTLKIRSTKLEDSAMYFCASSPQGIRLYEQYFGPGTRLTVT.

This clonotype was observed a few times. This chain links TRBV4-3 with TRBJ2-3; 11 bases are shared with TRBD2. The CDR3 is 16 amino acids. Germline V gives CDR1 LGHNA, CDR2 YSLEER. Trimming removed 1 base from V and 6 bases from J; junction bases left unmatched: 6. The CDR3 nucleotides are TGCGCCAGCAGCCAAGGGGGACTAGCGGCCCGGGATACGCAGTATTTT. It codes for CASSQGGLAARDTQYF.

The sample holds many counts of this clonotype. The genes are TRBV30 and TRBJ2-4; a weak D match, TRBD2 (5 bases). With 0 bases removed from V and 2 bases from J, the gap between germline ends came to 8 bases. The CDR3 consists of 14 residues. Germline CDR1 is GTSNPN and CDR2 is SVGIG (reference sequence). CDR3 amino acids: CAWSVLGTKNIQYF. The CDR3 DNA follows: TGTGCCTGGAGTGTACTAGGTACCAAAAACATTCAGTACTTC.

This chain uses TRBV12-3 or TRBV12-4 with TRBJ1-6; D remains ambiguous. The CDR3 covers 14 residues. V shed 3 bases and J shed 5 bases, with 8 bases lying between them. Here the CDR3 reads CASSLYGDNSPLHF. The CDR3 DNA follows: TGTGCCAGCAGTTTGTACGGTGATAATTCACCCCTCCACTTT.

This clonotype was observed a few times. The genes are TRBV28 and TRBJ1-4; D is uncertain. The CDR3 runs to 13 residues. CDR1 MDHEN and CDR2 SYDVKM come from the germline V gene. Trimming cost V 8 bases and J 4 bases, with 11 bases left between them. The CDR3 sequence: CASQRTVNEKLFF. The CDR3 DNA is TGTGCCAGCCAGCGGACCGTTAATGAAAAACTGTTTTTT. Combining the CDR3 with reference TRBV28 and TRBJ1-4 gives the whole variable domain DVKVTQSSRYLVKRTGEKVFLECVQDMDHENMFWYRQDPGLGLRLIYFSYDVKMKEKGDIPEGYSVSREKKERFSLILESASTNQTSMYLCASQRTVNEKLFFGSGTQLSVL.

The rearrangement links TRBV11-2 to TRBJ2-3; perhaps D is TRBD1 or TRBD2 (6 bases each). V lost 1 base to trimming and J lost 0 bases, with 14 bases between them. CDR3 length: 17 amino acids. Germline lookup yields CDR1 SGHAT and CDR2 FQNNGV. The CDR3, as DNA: TGTGCCAGCAGCTTAGGGGGGGACACCTCTAGCACAGATACGCAGTATTTT. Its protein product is CASSLGGDTSSTDTQYF.

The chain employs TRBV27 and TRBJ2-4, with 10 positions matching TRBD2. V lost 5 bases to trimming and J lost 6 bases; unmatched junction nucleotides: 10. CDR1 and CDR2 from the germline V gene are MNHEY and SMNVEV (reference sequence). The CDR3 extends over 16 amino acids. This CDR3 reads CASSPRGSGGLNIQYF. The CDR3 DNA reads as TGTGCCAGCAGTCCGCGAGGTAGCGGGGGGTTAAACATTCAGTACTTC.

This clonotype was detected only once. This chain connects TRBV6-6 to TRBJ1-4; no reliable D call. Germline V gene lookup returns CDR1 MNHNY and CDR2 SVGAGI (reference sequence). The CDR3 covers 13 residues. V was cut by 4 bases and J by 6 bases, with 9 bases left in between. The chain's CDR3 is CASSSLGDEKLFF. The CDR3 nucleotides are TGTGCCAGCAGTTCCTTGGGTGATGAAAAACTGTTTTTT.

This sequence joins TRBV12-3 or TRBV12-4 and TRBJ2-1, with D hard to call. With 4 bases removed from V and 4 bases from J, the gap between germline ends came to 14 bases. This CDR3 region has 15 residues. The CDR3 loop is CASSSVRRGYNEQFF. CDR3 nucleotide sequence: TGTGCCAGCAGTTCCGTGCGCAGAGGATACAATGAGCAGTTCTTC.

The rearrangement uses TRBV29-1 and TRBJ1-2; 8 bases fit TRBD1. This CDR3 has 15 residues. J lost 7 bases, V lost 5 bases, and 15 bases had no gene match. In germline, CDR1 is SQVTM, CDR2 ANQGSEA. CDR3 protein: CSVSGTGLFGGGYTF. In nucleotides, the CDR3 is TGCAGCGTTTCGGGGACAGGCCTTTTCGGGGGTGGCTACACCTTC.

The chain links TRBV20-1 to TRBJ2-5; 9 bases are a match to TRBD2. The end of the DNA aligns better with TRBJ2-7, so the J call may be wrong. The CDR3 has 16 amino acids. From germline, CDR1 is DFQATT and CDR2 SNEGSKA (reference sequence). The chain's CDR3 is CSATPLIGRGGYEQYF. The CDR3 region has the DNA TGCAGTGCCACCCCCTTGATAGGGCGGGGGGGTTACGAGCAGTACTTC.

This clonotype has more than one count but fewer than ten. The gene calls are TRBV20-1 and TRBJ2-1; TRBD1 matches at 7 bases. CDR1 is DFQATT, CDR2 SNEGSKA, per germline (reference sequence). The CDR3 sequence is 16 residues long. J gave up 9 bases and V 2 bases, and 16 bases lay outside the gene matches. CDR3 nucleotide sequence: TGCAGTGCTAGACGAACGGGACAGCCCTATAATAGTGAGCAGTTCTTC. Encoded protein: CSARRTGQPYNSEQFF.

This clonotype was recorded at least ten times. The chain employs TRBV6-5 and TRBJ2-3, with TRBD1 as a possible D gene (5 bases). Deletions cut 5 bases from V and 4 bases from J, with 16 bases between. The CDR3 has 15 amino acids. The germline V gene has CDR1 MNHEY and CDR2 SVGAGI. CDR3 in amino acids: CASSRAGLQADTQYF. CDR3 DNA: TGTGCCAGCAGTAGGGCCGGATTACAGGCAGATACGCAGTATTTT.

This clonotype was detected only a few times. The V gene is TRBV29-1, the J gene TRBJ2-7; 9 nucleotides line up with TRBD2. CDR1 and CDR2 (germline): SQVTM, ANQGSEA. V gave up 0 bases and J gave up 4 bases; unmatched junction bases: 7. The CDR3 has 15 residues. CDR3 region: CSVEDSREGEYEQYF. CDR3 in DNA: TGCAGCGTTGAAGATTCGCGGGAGGGTGAATACGAGCAGTACTTC.

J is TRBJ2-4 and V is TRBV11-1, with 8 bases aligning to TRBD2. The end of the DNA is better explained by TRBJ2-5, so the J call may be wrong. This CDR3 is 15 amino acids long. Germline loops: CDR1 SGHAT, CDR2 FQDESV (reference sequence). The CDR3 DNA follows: TGTGCCAGCGGCAGAAAGCGGGGGAGTCAAGAGACCCAGTACTTC. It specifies CASGRKRGSQETQYF.

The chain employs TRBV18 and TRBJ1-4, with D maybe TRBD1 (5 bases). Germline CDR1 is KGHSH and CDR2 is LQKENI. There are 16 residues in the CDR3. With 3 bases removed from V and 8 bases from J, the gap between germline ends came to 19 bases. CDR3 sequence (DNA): TGTGCCAGCTCACCCCCGACGGGCAGGGTAGCAGAAAAACTGTTTTTT. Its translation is CASSPPTGRVAEKLFF.

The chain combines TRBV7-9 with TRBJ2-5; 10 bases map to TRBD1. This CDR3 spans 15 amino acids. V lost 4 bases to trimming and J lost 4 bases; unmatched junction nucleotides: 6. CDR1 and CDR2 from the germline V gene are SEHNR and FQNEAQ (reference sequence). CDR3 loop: CASSSDRGLVETQYF. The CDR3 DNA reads TGTGCCAGCAGCTCCGACAGGGGGCTAGTAGAGACCCAGTACTTC.

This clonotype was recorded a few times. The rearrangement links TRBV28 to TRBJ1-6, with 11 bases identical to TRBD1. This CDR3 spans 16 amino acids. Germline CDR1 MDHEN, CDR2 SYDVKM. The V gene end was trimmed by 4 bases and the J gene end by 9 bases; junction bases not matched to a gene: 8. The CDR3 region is CASSSQGTGGGSPLHF. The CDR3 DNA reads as TGTGCCAGCAGTTCTCAAGGGACAGGGGGAGGTTCACCCCTCCACTTT.

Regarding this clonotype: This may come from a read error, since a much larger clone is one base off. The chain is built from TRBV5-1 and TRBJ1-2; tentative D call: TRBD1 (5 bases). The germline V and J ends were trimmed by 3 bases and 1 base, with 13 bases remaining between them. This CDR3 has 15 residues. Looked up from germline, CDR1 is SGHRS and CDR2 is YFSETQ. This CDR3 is CASSSNSDNNYGYTF. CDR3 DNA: TGCGCCAGCAGCTCCAACTCGGACAATAACTATGGCTACACCTTC.